The sequence of this TCR beta chain was determined in a study of beta chain features in type 1 diabetes. Notes on the study in general: Type 1 diabetes patients had VDJ junctions that carried fewer insertions and more deletions. Because the template was cDNA, high-expressing cells might be over-represented.

CD45RO/CCR7/CD25/CD127/CD95/CD27 staining was used to isolate CD4+ naive, central memory, regulatory and stem cell-like memory cells by sorting. V shed 7 bases and J shed 4 bases, with 19 bases lying between them. The CDR3 is made up of 15 amino acids. Germline CDR1 reads SNHLY; CDR2 reads FYNNEI. Expressed TCRB transcripts got sequenced, as all isolated RNA was reverse transcribed. The table came from immunoSEQ multiplex PCR; TCRdb's copy has only in-frame clones and leaves some out. The table records under 90,000 clones, approximately 32% of them present only once. With respect to this clone: Its antigen remains unidentified.

This TCR derives from a woman aged 18-30 years in good health. The J gene is TRBJ2-5, the V gene TRBV2; a possible D gene is TRBD1 (7 bases). Sequences were obtained from stem cell memory CD4+ T cells from blood. The CDR3 region has the DNA TGTGCCAGCACCTCTGAAAGGGGGCGGGGAGAGACCCAGTACTTC. It codes for CASTSERGRGETQYF.